This TCR beta chain was sequenced during a study of T-cell reconstitution after alpha-beta-depleted transplantation in children. Concerning this clonotype: Its cognate antigen is unknown. A junction end diverges from the germline sequence, so it may reflect a read error.

CDR1 is SQVTM, CDR2 ANQGSEA, per germline. This CDR3 region has 10 residues. Preparation of the TCRbeta library used unique molecular identifiers. TCRdb re-derived calls from the PCR reads in MiXCR, one entry per CDR3 protein. The data contain roughly 570,000 distinct CDR3 sequences, roughly a quarter of them singletons. Study-wide points: After one year, T-cell counts and TCRbeta diversity mostly came from new T cells. At around two months after transplant, the alpha-beta T cells were reportedly derived from several hundred expanded clones that came from non-depleted graft cells. Surviving recipient cells, namely T cells and thymic progenitors, were the source of high day-60 TCRbeta diversity in some patients.

This receptor was identified in a boy in the first two years of life with Wiskott-Aldrich syndrome, due to receive a stem cell transplant. This specimen consisted of PBMCs, obtained before TCRalphabeta/CD19-depleted stem cell transplant. This chain links TRBV29-1 with TRBJ1-2; D ambiguous. The CDR3 DNA is TGCAGCGTTGACTACTATGGCCACACCTTC. Amino acids: CSVDYYGHTF.